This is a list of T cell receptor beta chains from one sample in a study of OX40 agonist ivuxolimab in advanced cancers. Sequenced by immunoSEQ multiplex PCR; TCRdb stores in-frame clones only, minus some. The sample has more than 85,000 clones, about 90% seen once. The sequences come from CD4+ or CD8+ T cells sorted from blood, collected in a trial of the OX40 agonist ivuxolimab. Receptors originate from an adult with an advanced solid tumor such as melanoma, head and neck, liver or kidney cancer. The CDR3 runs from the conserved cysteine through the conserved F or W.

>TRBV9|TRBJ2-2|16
CASSPQGHANTGELFF
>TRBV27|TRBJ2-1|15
CASSQQAGSANEQFF
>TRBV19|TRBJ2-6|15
CASSITGAGANVLTF
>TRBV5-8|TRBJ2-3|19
CASSLYAGDDGRAPDTQYF
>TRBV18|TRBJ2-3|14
CASSEQGGPDTQYF
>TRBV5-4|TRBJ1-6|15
CASSPETGPVVTLHF
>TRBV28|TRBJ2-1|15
CASGISVGSYNEQFF
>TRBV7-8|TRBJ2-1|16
CASSPSTRGQWDEQFF
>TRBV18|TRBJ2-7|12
CASSPQGAEQYF
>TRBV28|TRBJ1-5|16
CASRSGTGVGNQPQHF
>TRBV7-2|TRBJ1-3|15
CASSITGEAGNTIYF
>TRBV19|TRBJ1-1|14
CASTRAPLNTEAFF
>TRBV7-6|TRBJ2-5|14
CASSLAPRQETQYF
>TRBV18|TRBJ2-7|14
CASSPRTRSYEQYF
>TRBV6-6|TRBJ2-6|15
CASSLQGSGANVLTF
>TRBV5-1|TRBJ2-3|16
CASSPGAGLRTDTQYF
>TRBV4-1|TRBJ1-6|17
CASSQGQYDSRGSPLHF
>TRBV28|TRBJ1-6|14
CASRETRGNSPLHF
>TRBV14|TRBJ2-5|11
CASSHYETQYF
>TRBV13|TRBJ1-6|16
CASSLGVPSYNSPLHF
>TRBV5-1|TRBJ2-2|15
CASSLASTSIGELFF
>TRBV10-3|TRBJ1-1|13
CAISKTPNTEAFF
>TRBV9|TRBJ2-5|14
CASSVGIGQETQYF
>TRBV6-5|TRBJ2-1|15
CASSRDRGSYNEQFF
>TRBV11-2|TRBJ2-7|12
CASSLWVNEQYF
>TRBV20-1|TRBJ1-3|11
CSARAGNTIYF
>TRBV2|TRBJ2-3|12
CASSVKGDTQYF
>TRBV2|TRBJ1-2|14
CASTRTGGFYGYTF
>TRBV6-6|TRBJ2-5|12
CASSPGQETQYF
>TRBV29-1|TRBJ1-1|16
CSVTRVRNRMNTEAFF
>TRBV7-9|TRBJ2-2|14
CASSPQPNTGELFF
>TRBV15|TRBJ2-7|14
CATSRGTGPWEQYF
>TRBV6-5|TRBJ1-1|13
CASSFSGGTEAFF
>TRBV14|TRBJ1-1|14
CASSQTRGPARAFF
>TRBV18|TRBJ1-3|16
CASSPPLDTPESTIYF
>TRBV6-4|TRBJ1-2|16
CASSDFSGAGYAGYTF
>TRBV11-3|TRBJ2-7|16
CASSLRLRGPPYEQYF
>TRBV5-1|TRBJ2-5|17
CASSLVGSGRSEGTQYF
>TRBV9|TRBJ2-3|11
CASTRGDTQYF
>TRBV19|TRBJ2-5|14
CASSQSAMKGTQYF
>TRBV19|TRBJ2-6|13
CASSIQGNNVLTF
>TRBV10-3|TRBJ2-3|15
CAISNLGTVTDTQYF
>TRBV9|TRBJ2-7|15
CASSVSPAGAYEQYF
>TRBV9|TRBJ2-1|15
CASSVAPQTDNEQFF